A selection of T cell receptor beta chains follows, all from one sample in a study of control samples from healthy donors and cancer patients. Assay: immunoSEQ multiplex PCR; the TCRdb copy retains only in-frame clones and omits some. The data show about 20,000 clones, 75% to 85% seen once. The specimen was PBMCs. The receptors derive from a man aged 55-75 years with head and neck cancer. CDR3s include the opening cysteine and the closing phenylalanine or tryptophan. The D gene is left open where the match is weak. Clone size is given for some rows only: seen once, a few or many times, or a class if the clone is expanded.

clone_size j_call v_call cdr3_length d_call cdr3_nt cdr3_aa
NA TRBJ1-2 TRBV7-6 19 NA TGTGCCAGCAGCTTCGAAGCCCCCCAGGAATTACTCTCTAACTATGGCTACACCTTC CASSFEAPQELLSNYGYTF
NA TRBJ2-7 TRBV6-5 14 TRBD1 TGTGCCAGCAGTAGGGACAGGGGTTCATCCGAGCAGTACTTC CASSRDRGSSEQYF
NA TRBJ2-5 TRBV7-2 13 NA TGTGCCAGCAGCGCCGGGAGTTCAGAGACCCAGTACTTC CASSAGSSETQYF
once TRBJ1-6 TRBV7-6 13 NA TGTGCCAGCAGCTTAGTCGGGAATTCACCCCTCCACTTT CASSLVGNSPLHF
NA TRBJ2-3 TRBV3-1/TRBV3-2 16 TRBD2 TGTGCCAGCAGCGAAGGGGCTAGCGGGAGGGGAGATACGCAGTATTTT CASSEGASGRGDTQYF
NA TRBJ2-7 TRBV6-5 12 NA TGTGCCAGCAGTTACAGGGGGGCGCGGCAGTACTTC CASSYRGARQYF
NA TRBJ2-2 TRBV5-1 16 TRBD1 TGCGCCAGCAGCTTCCCTGACAGGGGGAACACCGGGGAGCTGTTTTTT CASSFPDRGNTGELFF
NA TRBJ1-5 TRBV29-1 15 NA TGCAGCGTTGAGATATGGACGGGTGACAATCAGCCCCAGCATTTT CSVEIWTGDNQPQHF
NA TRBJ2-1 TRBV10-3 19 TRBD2 TGTGCCATCAGTGACGGACTAGCGGGGGCCCTAAGCTCCTACAATGAGCAGTTCTTC CAISDGLAGALSSYNEQFF
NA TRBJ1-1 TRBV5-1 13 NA TGCGCCAGCAGCTTGGCCCCTTACACTGAAGCTTTCTTT CASSLAPYTEAFF
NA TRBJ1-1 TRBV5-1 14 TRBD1 TGCGCCAGCAGCTTGGGGACAGGGGCCCTTGAAGCTTTCTTT CASSLGTGALEAFF
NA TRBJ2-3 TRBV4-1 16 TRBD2 TGCGCCAGCAGGCACGGGGGGAGTTGGCGCACAGATACGCAGTATTTT CASRHGGSWRTDTQYF
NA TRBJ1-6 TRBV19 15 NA TGTGCCAGTAGTATCTCGGGGGGAGAAGGGTCACCCCTCCACTTT CASSISGGEGSPLHF
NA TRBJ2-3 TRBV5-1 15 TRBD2 TGCGCCAGCACCGTTTCTAGCGGGAGTGCAGATACGCAGTATTTT CASTVSSGSADTQYF
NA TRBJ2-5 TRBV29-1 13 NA TGCAGCGTTGATGTTCAGGGGTCGGAGACCCAGTACTTC CSVDVQGSETQYF
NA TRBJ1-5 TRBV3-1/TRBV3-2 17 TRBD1 TGTGCCAGCAGCTCGGGGGGGACAGGGAATAGCAATCAGCCCCAGCATTTT CASSSGGTGNSNQPQHF
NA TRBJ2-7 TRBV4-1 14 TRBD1 TGCGCCAGCAGCTTGACAGGGGGGGACTACGAGCAGTACTTC CASSLTGGDYEQYF
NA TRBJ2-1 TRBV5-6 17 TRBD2 TGTGCCAGCAGCCCCCGGCGTAGCGGGACCTCCTACAATGAGCAGTTCTTC CASSPRRSGTSYNEQFF
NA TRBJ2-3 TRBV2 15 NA TGTGCCAGCAGGGACGACTGGGTTAGCACAGATACGCAGTATTTT CASRDDWVSTDTQYF
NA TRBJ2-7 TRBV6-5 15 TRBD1 TGTGCCAGCAGCTCACCTGGACAGGTGGGTTACGAGCAGTACTTC CASSSPGQVGYEQYF